This TCR beta chain was retrieved from a study of T-cell memory formation after mild COVID-19. Overall study results and limits: The pre-infection memory compartment contained some responding clones, suggesting cross-reactive memory joined. While clones contracting from day 15 to 85 were balanced between CD4 and CD8, later expanders leaned CD4+. Mainly in CM and EM were contracting CD4+ clones; CD8+ were in EMRA.

5'RACE with constant-segment primers built TCRalpha and TCRbeta cDNA libraries with UMIs. Each CDR3 protein is one row after TCRdb ran MiXCR on the 5' RACE reads. The sample consists of around 300,000 distinct CDR3 sequences, more than 15% of them appearing once. There are 14 residues in the CDR3. Trimming left V 1 base short and J 6 bases short, with 13 bases between. Germline lookup yields CDR1 SEHNR and CDR2 FQNEAQ (reference sequence). On this clonotype: Its antigen is unknown.

The sequence came from a man aged 18 to 30 who had mild COVID-19 (a few samples of this study predate the infection). Cell type and time point are not known. The sequenced sample was PBMCs or a T cell subset sorted from them (not recorded which). This chain uses TRBV7-9 with TRBJ2-7, with no clear D. This CDR3 is CASSLETPSAEQYV. The CDR3 nucleotides read TGTGCCAGCAGCTTAGAAACGCCCTCCGCCGAGCAGTACGTC.